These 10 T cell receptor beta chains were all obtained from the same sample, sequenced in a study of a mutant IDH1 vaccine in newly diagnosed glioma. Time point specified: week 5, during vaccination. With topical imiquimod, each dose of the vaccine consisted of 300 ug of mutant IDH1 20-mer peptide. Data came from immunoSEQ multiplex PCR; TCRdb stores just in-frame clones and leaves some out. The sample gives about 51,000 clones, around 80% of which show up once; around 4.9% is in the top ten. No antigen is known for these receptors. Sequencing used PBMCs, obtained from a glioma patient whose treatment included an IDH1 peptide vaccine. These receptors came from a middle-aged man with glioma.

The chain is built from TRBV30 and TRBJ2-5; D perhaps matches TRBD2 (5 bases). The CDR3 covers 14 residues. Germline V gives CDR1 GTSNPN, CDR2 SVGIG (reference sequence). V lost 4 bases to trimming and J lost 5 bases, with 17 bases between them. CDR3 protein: CAWTKSASKETQYF. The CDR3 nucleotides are TGTGCCTGGACTAAGTCGGCTAGCAAGGAGACCCAGTACTTC.

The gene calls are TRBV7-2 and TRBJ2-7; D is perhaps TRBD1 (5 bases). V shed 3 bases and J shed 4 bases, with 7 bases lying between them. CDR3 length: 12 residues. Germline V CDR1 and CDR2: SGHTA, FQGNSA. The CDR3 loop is CASSFTGYEQYF. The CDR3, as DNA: TGTGCCAGCAGCTTTACAGGATACGAGCAGTACTTC.

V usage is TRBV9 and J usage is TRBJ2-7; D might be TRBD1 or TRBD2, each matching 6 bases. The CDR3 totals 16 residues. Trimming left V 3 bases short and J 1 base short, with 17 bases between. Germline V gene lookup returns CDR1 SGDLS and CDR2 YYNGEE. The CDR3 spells CASSASGGGLSYEQYF. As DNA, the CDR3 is TGTGCCAGCAGCGCATCCGGAGGGGGTTTATCCTACGAGCAGTACTTC.

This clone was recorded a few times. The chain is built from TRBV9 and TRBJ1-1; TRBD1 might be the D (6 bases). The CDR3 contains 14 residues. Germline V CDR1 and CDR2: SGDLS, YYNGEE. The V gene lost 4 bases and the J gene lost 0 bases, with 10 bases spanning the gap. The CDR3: CASSYGQLNTEAFF. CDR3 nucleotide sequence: TGTGCCAGCAGCTACGGACAGTTGAACACTGAAGCTTTCTTT.

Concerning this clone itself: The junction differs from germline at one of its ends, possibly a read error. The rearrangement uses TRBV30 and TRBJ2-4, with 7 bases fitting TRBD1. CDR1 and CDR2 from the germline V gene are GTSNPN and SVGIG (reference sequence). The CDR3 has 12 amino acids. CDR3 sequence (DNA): TGTGCCTGGAGTGCCTTGTCGGGACAGTTTCACTTC. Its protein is CAWSALSGQFHF.

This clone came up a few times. The CDR3 here is CASSESAGANSPLHF. As DNA, the CDR3 is TGTGCCAGCAGTGAATCGGCAGGGGCCAATTCACCCCTCCACTTT. The chain joins TRBV6-1 to TRBJ1-6, with D possibly matching TRBD1 (6 bases). Germline lookup yields CDR1 MNHNS and CDR2 SASEGT. The CDR3 is made up of 15 amino acids. Trimming shortened V by 2 bases and J by 7 bases, and 12 bases separated the two germline ends.

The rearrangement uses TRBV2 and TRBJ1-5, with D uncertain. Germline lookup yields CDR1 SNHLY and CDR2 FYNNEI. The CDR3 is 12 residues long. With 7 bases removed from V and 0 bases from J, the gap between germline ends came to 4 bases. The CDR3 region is CASTASNQPQHF. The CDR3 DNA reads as TGTGCCAGCACCGCTAGCAATCAGCCCCAGCATTTT.

CDR3 in amino acids: CASSEVPVSSYEQYF. The DNA for the CDR3 is TGTGCCAGCAGTGAAGTCCCAGTGAGCTCCTACGAGCAGTACTTC. This chain links TRBV6-1 with TRBJ2-7; D is undetermined. The ends were cut back, 1 base at V and 0 bases at J, with 10 bases in the middle. This CDR3 is 15 amino acids long. Germline CDR1 and CDR2: MNHNS and SASEGT.

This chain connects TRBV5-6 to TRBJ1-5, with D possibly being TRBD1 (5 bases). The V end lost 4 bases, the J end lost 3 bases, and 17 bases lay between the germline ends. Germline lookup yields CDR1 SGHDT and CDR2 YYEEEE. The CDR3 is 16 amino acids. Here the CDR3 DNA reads TGTGCCAGCAGCCCCTGGGGCAGGGCACACAATCAGCCCCAGCATTTT. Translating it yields CASSPWGRAHNQPQHF. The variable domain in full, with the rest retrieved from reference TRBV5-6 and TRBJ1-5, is DAGVTQSPTHLIKTRGQQVTLRCSPKSGHDTVSWYQQALGQGPQFIFQYYEEEERQRGNFPDRFSGHQFPNYSSELNVNALLLGDSALYLCASSPWGRAHNQPQHFGDGTRLSIL.

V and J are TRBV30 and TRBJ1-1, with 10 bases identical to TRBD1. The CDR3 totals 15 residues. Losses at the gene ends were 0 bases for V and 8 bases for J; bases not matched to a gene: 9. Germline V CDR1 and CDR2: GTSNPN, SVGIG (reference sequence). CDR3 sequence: CAWSVPDRGNSEAFF. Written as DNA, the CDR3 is TGTGCCTGGAGTGTACCGGACAGGGGGAATTCGGAAGCTTTCTTT.